The rows below give T cell receptor beta chains drawn from one sample of a study of blood T cell repertoires in COVID-19. The data were produced by immunoSEQ multiplex PCR, yet TCRdb's version contains in-frame clones alone and is incomplete. The sample holds around 280,000 clones, about nine tenths seen once. The sequenced sample was PBMCs or T cells enriched from blood (not recorded which). The receptors derive from a woman in her 40s who had recovered from COVID-19. The CDR3 runs from the conserved cysteine through the conserved F or W. D genes are given only for firm matches. Clone size is shown for a subset of rows, as once, few, many or a class of expanded clone.

TRBJ2-7 NA TRBD1 TRBV30 TGTGCCTGGAGAGGGGGCTATCAGGGGCAGTACTTC CAWRGGYQGQYF
TRBJ1-1 once TRBD1 TRBV2 TGTGCCAGCAGGGCCGGACAGGGGGATGCTTTCTTT CASRAGQGDAFF
TRBJ1-3 NA NA TRBV30 TGTGCCTGGAGTCGAAACTCCGGAAACACCATATATTTT CAWSRNSGNTIYF
TRBJ1-2 many TRBD1 TRBV6-2/TRBV6-3 TGTGCCAGCAGTGGGACAGGGGTTTTCTATGGCTACACCTTC CASSGTGVFYGYTF
TRBJ1-2 few NA TRBV12-3/TRBV12-4 TGTGCCAGCAGTTTAGGAGGACAATCTAACACCTTC CASSLGGQSNTF
TRBJ1-4 NA NA TRBV28 TGTGCCAGCAGTTTAATGGGGGCCGGAGAAAAACTGTTTTTT CASSLMGAGEKLFF
TRBJ1-2 few TRBD1 TRBV29-1 TGCAGCGTTCGAAACACAAGACAGGGCGACAGGGGCTACACCTTC CSVRNTRQGDRGYTF
TRBJ2-5 NA NA TRBV21-1 TGTGCCAGCAGCAATACACAGGGGTGGTCAGAGACCCAGTACTTC CASSNTQGWSETQYF
TRBJ2-1 NA NA TRBV7-3 TGTGCCAGCAGCCCACTTAGTGTGGGGGCTGAGCAGTTCTTC CASSPLSVGAEQFF
TRBJ2-2 NA TRBD1 TRBV7-9 TGTGCCAGCAGCTTAAGGGACAGGGGGCAATCCACCGGGGAGCTGTTTTTT CASSLRDRGQSTGELFF
TRBJ2-5 NA NA TRBV12-3/TRBV12-4 TGTGCCAGCAGCTTCCAGGGTTATGAGACCCAGTACTTC CASSFQGYETQYF
TRBJ1-2 NA TRBD1 TRBV3-1/TRBV3-2 TGTGCCAGCAGCCAAGACCCCCGGACAGGGTGCACCTTC CASSQDPRTGCTF
TRBJ1-4 once NA TRBV3-1/TRBV3-2 TGTGCCAGCAGCCAAGGGACTCTACGTGGTGAAAAACTGTTTTTT CASSQGTLRGEKLFF
TRBJ2-3 NA NA TRBV27 TGTGCCAGCAGTTTTGGCAGGTCCAGCACAGATACGCAGTATTTT CASSFGRSSTDTQYF
TRBJ1-5 NA NA TRBV10-3 TGTGCCATCAGCCCCACCGGAGACGATCAGCCCCAGCATTTT CAISPTGDDQPQHF
TRBJ1-1 NA NA TRBV7-2 TGTGCCAGCAGCTTATCTGTGAACACTGAAGCTTTCTTT CASSLSVNTEAFF
TRBJ1-1 NA TRBD1 TRBV5-1 TGCGCCAGCTTGAGAACAGGGGCCACTGAAGCTTTCTTT CASLRTGATEAFF
TRBJ1-5 NA NA TRBV18 TGTGCCAGCTCACCATATAGCAATCAGCCCCAGCATTTT CASSPYSNQPQHF
TRBJ1-1 NA NA TRBV7-9 TGTGCCACCACAGCAGGGCCCAGCAGGGCTGAAGCTTTCTTT CATTAGPSRAEAFF
TRBJ1-1 NA TRBD1 TRBV12-5 TGTGCTAGTGGTTTGGGGCAGGGGGCAGATAGGACTGAAGCTTTCTTT CASGLGQGADRTEAFF
TRBJ2-6 NA NA TRBV7-9 TGTGCCAGCCCCAAGGAAGGAGACTCTCGTCCGGCATCTTCTGGGGCCAACGTCCTGACTTTC CASPKEGDSRPASSGANVLTF
TRBJ1-6 NA TRBD1 TRBV4-1 TGCGCCAGCAGCCAAGTGGGACAGGGGGTTAATTCACCCCTCCACTTT CASSQVGQGVNSPLHF
TRBJ2-5 NA TRBD1 TRBV23-1 TGCGCCAGCAGTCTGCCGGGACAGGCTATCCAAGAGACCCAGTACTTC CASSLPGQAIQETQYF
TRBJ2-1 NA TRBD1 TRBV6-6 TGTGCCAGCAGTTATCAAGGACAGGGGGGTATGAATGAGCAGTTCTTC CASSYQGQGGMNEQFF
TRBJ2-1 NA NA TRBV11-2 TGTGCCAGCAGCTTAGGACAGCACAATGAGCAGTTCTTC CASSLGQHNEQFF
TRBJ2-3 once TRBD2 TRBV28 TGTGCCAGCAGTGGAGGACTAGCGGGAAGGACAGATACGCAGTATTTT CASSGGLAGRTDTQYF
TRBJ2-2 NA TRBD2 TRBV9 TGTGCCAGCAGCCCCCTAGCGGGAGGAACCGGGGAGCTGTTTTTT CASSPLAGGTGELFF
TRBJ1-1 NA TRBD1 TRBV14 TGTGCCAGCAGCCACGGCAGGGGGTATCCTTTGACTGAAGCTTTCTTT CASSHGRGYPLTEAFF
TRBJ1-4 NA NA TRBV24-1 TGTGCCACCAGATTAGGAGGGGATAATGAAAAACTGTTTTTT CATRLGGDNEKLFF
TRBJ2-1 NA TRBD1 TRBV7-3 TGTGCCAGCAGCTTTTCCGGGACAGGGGGCGCGAATTACAATGAGCAGTTCTTC CASSFSGTGGANYNEQFF
TRBJ1-1 NA NA TRBV9 TGTGCCAGCAGCGTAGACGGAGCACTCAACACTGAAGCTTTCTTT CASSVDGALNTEAFF
TRBJ1-4 NA NA TRBV18 TGTGCCAGCTCAGCAGGGATCGGGGAAAAACTGTTTTTT CASSAGIGEKLFF
TRBJ2-1 once TRBD2 TRBV4-1 TGCGCCAGCAGCCAAGCCGGAACTAGCGGGATATACAATGAGCAGTTCTTC CASSQAGTSGIYNEQFF
TRBJ1-2 NA TRBD1 TRBV5-1 TGCGCCAGCAGCTTCGAGACAGGGGGTGACACCTTC CASSFETGGDTF
TRBJ1-2 NA TRBD1 TRBV2 TGTGCCAGCAGTGCCCCCGGGACAGTGTTCTCCACCTTC CASSAPGTVFSTF
TRBJ1-2 NA TRBD1 TRBV5-1 TGCGCCAGCAGCCCCCAACAGGGGGCCAGTGGCTACACCTTC CASSPQQGASGYTF
TRBJ1-1 NA TRBD1 TRBV19 TGTGCCAGCTCGAGGGGGCTGGACACTGAAGCTTTCTTT CASSRGLDTEAFF
TRBJ1-1 NA NA TRBV30 TGTGCCTGGAGTCCCTACAGGGCCGGGCGGAACACTGAAGCTTTCTTT CAWSPYRAGRNTEAFF
TRBJ2-7 NA TRBD2 TRBV7-9 TGTGCCAGCAGCTTAGGGGGTCCTAGCGGGTACTACGAGCAGTACTTC CASSLGGPSGYYEQYF
TRBJ1-1 NA NA TRBV4-1 TGCGCCAGCAGCCGGGGGTCGGGAGGTAGGAACACTGAAGCTTTCTTT CASSRGSGGRNTEAFF
TRBJ1-4 NA NA TRBV27 TGTGCCAGCAGTTTACAGGGCCAGAATGAAAAACTGTTTTTT CASSLQGQNEKLFF
TRBJ1-2 NA TRBD1 TRBV7-2 TGTGCCAGCAGCTCGGGACAGGGTTATATCTACACCTTC CASSSGQGYIYTF
TRBJ1-6 NA TRBD1 TRBV5-4 TGTGCCAGCAGCTTGGACAGGGGAGGTAGAACCTATAATTCACCCCTCCACTTT CASSLDRGGRTYNSPLHF
TRBJ1-1 NA NA TRBV11-1 TGTGCCAGCAGCCAGACACCCCGGGGGACTGAAGCTTTCTTT CASSQTPRGTEAFF
TRBJ2-5 once NA TRBV7-8 TGTGCCAGCAGCTTAAATCGGGGGACCCAGTACTTC CASSLNRGTQYF
TRBJ2-3 NA TRBD2 TRBV5-1 TGCGCCAGCAGCTTCCTGACTAGCGGGGGAATAGATACGCAGTATTTT CASSFLTSGGIDTQYF
TRBJ2-5 NA NA TRBV5-1 TGCGCCAGCGCCCGAGGTATTGGAGGGACCCAGTACTTC CASARGIGGTQYF
TRBJ2-7 NA NA TRBV5-1 TGCGCCAGCAGCTTGGTCCCCGGAGGGTACTCCTACGAGCAGTACTTC CASSLVPGGYSYEQYF
TRBJ1-6 NA NA TRBV30 TGTGCCTGGAGAAAACAGGATCGAACCTCACCCCTCCACTTT CAWRKQDRTSPLHF
TRBJ2-7 NA NA TRBV4-3 TGCGCCAGCAGTCCAAGTGTGGACATCACCTACGAGCAGTACTTC CASSPSVDITYEQYF
TRBJ2-1 NA TRBD2 TRBV9 TGTGCCAGCAGCGCGACTAGCGGGTACTCCTACAATGAGCAGTTCTTC CASSATSGYSYNEQFF